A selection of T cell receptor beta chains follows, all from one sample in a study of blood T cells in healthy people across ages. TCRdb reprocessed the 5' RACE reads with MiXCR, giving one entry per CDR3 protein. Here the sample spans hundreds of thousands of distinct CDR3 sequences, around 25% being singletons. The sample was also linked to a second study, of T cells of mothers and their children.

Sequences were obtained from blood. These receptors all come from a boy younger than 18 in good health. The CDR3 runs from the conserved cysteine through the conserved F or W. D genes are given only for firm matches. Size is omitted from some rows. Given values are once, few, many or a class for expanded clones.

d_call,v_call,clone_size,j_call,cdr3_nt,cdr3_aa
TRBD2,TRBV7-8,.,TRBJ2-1,TGCTCCAGCAGCTTATACGTGACTAGCGGCTACAATGAGCAGTTCTTC,CSSSLYVTSGYNEQFF
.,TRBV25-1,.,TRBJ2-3,TGCGCCAGCAGTGAAAGGCTCAGCACAGATACGCAGTATTTT,CASSERLSTDTQYF
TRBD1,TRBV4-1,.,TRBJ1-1,TGCGCCAGCAGCCAGGGACAGCGGGAGAACACTGAAGCTTTCTTT,CASSQGQRENTEAFF
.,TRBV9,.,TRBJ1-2,TGTGCCAGCAGAGCCCAGGGTCTTGGCTACACCTTC,CASRAQGLGYTF
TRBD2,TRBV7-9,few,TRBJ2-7,TGTGCCAGCAGCTCCATAGCGGGAGGGCCCAACGAGCAGTACTTC,CASSSIAGGPNEQYF
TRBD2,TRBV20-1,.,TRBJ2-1,TGCAGTGCTAGAGGCGTTCTAGCGGGCTCCTACAATGAGCAGTTCTTC,CSARGVLAGSYNEQFF
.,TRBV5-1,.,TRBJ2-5,TGCGCCAGCAGCCCCCTCGATCCGGCGGCGGGAGAGACCCAGTACTTC,CASSPLDPAAGETQYF
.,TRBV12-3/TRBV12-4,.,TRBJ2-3,TGTGCCAGCGCTCCTGTGGAAGATACGCAGTATTTT,CASAPVEDTQYF
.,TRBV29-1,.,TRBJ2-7,TGCAGCGTTGGTCGGGGTTTCCCCTACGAGCAGTACTTC,CSVGRGFPYEQYF
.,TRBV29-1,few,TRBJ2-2,TGCAGCGCTCACAGGGAGCACGGGGAGCTGTTTTTT,CSAHREHGELFF
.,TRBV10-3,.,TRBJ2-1,TGTGCCATCAGTGAGTCGGGGGGGAGGGGGCCCAACAATGAGCAGTTCTTC,CAISESGGRGPNNEQFF
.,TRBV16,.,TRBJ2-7,TGTGCCAGCAGCCAATCCGCGGGTCTATTCAGCGCCTACGAGCAGTACTTC,CASSQSAGLFSAYEQYF
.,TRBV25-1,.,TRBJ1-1,TGTGCCAGCAGAGGGGGTTTGGGCTACACTGAAGCTTTCTTT,CASRGGLGYTEAFF
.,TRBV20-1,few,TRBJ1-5,TGCAGTGCTAGAGATCCCAGCCTCGTAAATCAGCCCCAGCATTTT,CSARDPSLVNQPQHF
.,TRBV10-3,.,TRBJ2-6,TGTGCCATCAATGGACAGTTAAGCTCTGGGGCCAACGTCCTGACTTTC,CAINGQLSSGANVLTF
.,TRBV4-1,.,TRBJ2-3,TGCGCCAGCAGCCAGGAAAGGGGATTTCATCAGTACAATGAGCAGTTCTTT,CASSQERGFHQYNEQFF
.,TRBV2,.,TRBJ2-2,TGTGCCAGCAGTGACCAGGGCTACACCGGGGAGCTGTTTTTT,CASSDQGYTGELFF
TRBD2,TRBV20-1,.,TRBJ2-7,TGCAGTGCCTCCGAGCGGGGGGACCGTTGGGACGAGCAGTACTTC,CSASERGDRWDEQYF
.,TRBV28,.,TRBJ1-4,TGTGCCAGCAGTTTAGGTTACAATGAAAAACTGTTTTTT,CASSLGYNEKLFF
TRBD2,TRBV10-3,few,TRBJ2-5,TGTGCCATCGCGGGAGGAGGTGAGACCCAGTACTTC,CAIAGGGETQYF
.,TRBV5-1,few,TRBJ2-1,TGCGCCAGCAGCTTTGCGGTCGATGAGCAGTTCTTC,CASSFAVDEQFF
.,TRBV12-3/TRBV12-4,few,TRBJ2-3,TGTGCCAGCAGTTTAGCGTGGACAGATACGCAGTATTTT,CASSLAWTDTQYF
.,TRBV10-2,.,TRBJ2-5,TGCGCCAGCAGTGAGATAGGCGGTCGGGAGACCCAGTACTTC,CASSEIGGRETQYF
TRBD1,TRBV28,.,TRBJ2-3,TGTGCCAGCAGTTTGTGGACAGGGAGAGGTAGCACAGATACGCAGTATTTT,CASSLWTGRGSTDTQYF
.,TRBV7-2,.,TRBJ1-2,TGTGCCAGCAGCTTCCGAGGGATTAACTATGGCTACACCTTC,CASSFRGINYGYTF
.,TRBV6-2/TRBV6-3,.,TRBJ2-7,TGTGCCAGCAGTTACTCCTACAGGTCCACCTACGAGCAGTACTTC,CASSYSYRSTYEQYF